This TCR beta chain was obtained from a study of cytomegalovirus exposure and HLA in healthy donors. Study-wide context: Of around 410 genotyped donors, 81% grouped in the Caucasian-associated ancestry cluster.

Each of the donors was a healthy bone marrow donor. The PCR was carried out with 60 Vbeta primers and 13 Jbeta primers. TCRdb keeps only in-frame clones here, not all; method: immunoSEQ multiplex PCR. The sample shows about 210,000 clones, 80% to 90% of them seen only once. Sequenced material: PBMCs. The origin of this receptor is a woman younger than 45 in good health and CMV-seronegative.

The CDR3 protein is CASSLGGRHSPLHF. The CDR3 DNA reads TGTGCCAGCAGCCTGGGGGGTCGGCATTCACCCCTCCACTTT. The chain has TRBV7-2 and TRBJ1-6, with a weak D call TRBD1 (5 bases). Germline lookup yields CDR1 SGHTA and CDR2 FQGNSA. V lost 5 bases and J lost 8, with 13 bases in between. The CDR3 is made up of 14 amino acids.